The clone carrying this T cell receptor beta chain was seen a single time. Its antigen is unknown. Germline CDR1 is SGHVS and CDR2 is FNYEAQ. V was cut by 5 bases and J by 3 bases, with 13 bases left in between. This CDR3 is built from 15 residues. This specimen comes from a study of cytomegalovirus exposure and HLA in healthy donors. For the study at large: Tens of millions of unique TCRs from HLA-typed donors were held in an early release of data. Study results and limitations: Presence/absence analyses rested on an assumption that sequencing depth was roughly uniform across donors. A cluster of highly shared sequence variants was likely a sequencing artifact.

A multiplex PCR was run with 60 Vbeta primers and 13 Jbeta primers. TCRdb keeps only in-frame clones here, not all; method: immunoSEQ multiplex PCR. The profile shows some 99,000 clones, approximately 79% of them singletons. This clonotype was sampled from a male donor in good health and CMV-seronegative. The specimen was PBMCs. This chain uses TRBV7-6 with TRBJ2-2; D possibly corresponds to TRBD2 (6 bases). This CDR3 reads CASSRDFGHTGELFF. In nucleotides, the CDR3 is TGTGCCAGCAGCCGGGACTTTGGGCACACCGGGGAGCTGTTTTTT.